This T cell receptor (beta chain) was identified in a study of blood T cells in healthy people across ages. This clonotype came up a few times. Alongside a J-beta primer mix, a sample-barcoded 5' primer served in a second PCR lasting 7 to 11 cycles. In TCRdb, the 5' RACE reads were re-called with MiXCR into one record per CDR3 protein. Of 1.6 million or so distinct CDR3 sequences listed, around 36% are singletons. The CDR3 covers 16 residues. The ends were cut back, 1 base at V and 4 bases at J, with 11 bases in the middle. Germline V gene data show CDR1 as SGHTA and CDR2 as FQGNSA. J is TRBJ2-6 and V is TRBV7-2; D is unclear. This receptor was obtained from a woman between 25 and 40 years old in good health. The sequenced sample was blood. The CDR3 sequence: CASSLGRGVGANVLTF. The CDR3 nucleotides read TGTGCCAGCAGCTTAGGGCGTGGGGTCGGGGCCAACGTCCTGACTTTC.